This T cell receptor (beta chain) was sequenced for a study of cytomegalovirus exposure and HLA in healthy donors. V shed 0 bases and J shed 4 bases, with 15 bases lying between them. Germline CDR1 and CDR2: MNHEY and SVGAGI. The CDR3 covers 16 residues. The study drew the donors from its roughly 110-subject validation cohort, separate from the roughly 700-subject first cohort. Notes on this clone: Its antigen is unknown.

The method was immunoSEQ multiplex PCR; TCRdb's version includes in-frame clones alone and lacks a portion of them. The profile shows around 300,000 clones, approximately 88% of them singletons. Study results and limitations: The tendency of first-cohort TCR clusters to co-occur in the 120 or so validation repertoires emerged from a later analysis. The study put about 180 TCR beta chains on its list as cytomegalovirus-associated. Under in vitro conditions, three CMV-associated chains were confirmed as specific for CMV antigens.

The chain employs TRBV6-5 and TRBJ1-2, with D tentatively TRBD1 (5 bases). This receptor was obtained from a man younger than 45 in good health and CMV-seronegative. What was sequenced was PBMCs. CDR3: CASSYSSGAGVYGYTF. CDR3 bases: TGTGCCAGCAGTTACTCGAGTGGGGCCGGAGTCTATGGCTACACCTTC.